The clone carrying this T cell receptor (beta chain) was counted a few times. Its antigen is still unknown. This entry belongs to a study of spatial heterogeneity in lung cancer. The study, taken as a whole, reports: Relative to follow-up, resection was when ubiquitous expanded tumor TCRs appeared more in blood.

This sample's time point: sample taken at primary tumor resection. Tumor, nontumor lung or frozen PBMC supplied whole RNA that was sequenced unsorted. Samples came from 60 to 75 TRACERx patients with untreated early-stage lung cancer. Trimming took 4 bases from V and 5 from J; bases not matched to a gene: 6. The CDR3 totals 16 residues. The germline gives CDR1 LNHDA, CDR2 SQIVND (reference sequence). Every TCR cDNA molecule carried a tag that served as a unique molecular identifier. Using its own MiXCR run on the 5' RACE reads, TCRdb lists one record per CDR3 protein. In the table there are about 50,000 distinct CDR3 sequences, 7.5% to 8% of which are singletons.

The V call is TRBV19, the J call TRBJ2-1; 12 nucleotides match TRBD2. Sequenced material: PBMCs, taken at surgery. The clonotype originates from a female donor with early-stage non-small cell lung cancer. The CDR3 loop is CASSTKLAGGDNEQFF. The CDR3 DNA reads TGTGCCAGTAGTACGAAACTAGCGGGGGGAGACAATGAGCAGTTCTTC. The full variable domain, its missing parts supplied by reference TRBV19 and TRBJ2-1, is DGGITQSPKYLFRKEGQNVTLSCEQNLNHDAMYWYRQDPGQGLRLIYYSQIVNDFQKGDIAEGYSVSREKKESFPLTVTSAQKNPTAFYLCASSTKLAGGDNEQFFGPGTRLTVL.